This section outlines one TCR beta chain sequence together with its context. Its target is unknown. This entry comes from a study of T-cell memory formation after mild COVID-19. Study in general: In these data, TCR clusters were largely donor specific. Study-wide results and caveats: Researchers report contracting CD4+ clones mostly in CM and EM, with CD8+ clones in EMRA.

Trimming removed 2 bases from V and 9 bases from J; junction bases left unmatched: 8. The CDR3 is 16 residues long. TCRdb re-called the 5' RACE reads with MiXCR, one entry per CDR3 protein. The repertoire holds under 200,000 distinct CDR3 sequences, with roughly 31% as singletons. The chain links TRBV12-3 or TRBV12-4 to TRBJ2-1; the match to TRBD2 covers 12 bases. Sequenced sample: PBMCs or a T cell subset sorted from them (not recorded which). The clonotype originates from an adult woman who had mild COVID-19 (a few samples of this study predate the infection). Cell type and time point are not known. This CDR3 reads CASSLLRASGRGEQFF. CDR3 DNA: TGTGCCAGCAGTTTACTTAGGGCTAGCGGGAGGGGTGAGCAGTTCTTC.